This paragraph covers one T cell receptor (beta chain) sequence. Profiling relied on immunoSEQ multiplex PCR, and the TCRdb table lists in-frame clones only, not all of them. The data show approximately 20,000 clones, with 80% to 90% seen just once and 5.5% to 7.5% held by the top ten. This sample is part of a study of T cell changes during pregnancy in multiple sclerosis. The CDR3 contains 17 residues. This TCR derives from a female donor in good health, enrolled as a control in a pregnancy study. The input for sequencing was CD8+ T cells from peripheral blood mononuclear cells, taken in the third trimester of pregnancy. The rearrangement joins TRBV21-1 to TRBJ2-3; the D call TRBD2 from the table was never checked on the DNA. TRBV21-1 is marked as a pseudogene. The CDR3 DNA reads as TGTGCCAGCAGCAAAGTTCCAGCGGGGGGCGGGACAGATACGCAGTATTTT. Translating gives CASSKVPAGGGTDTQYF.